The entry that follows covers one TCR beta chain sequence. This CDR3 is built from 14 residues. Looked up from germline, CDR1 is MGHRA and CDR2 is YSYEKL. Trimming took 0 bases from V and 2 from J, leaving 7 bases between them. The source of the sample is a study of blood T cell repertoires in COVID-19. Overall study: Acute-phase and convalescent COVID-19 samples originated in the United States, Italy and Spain. Sample material is recorded as cDNA or gDNA derived from T cells, B-cell-depleted T cells, or PBMCs.

Original data processing: Reference gene primer amplification in the assay estimated nucleated cell counts. Generated by immunoSEQ multiplex PCR, the TCRdb table keeps only in-frame clones and is missing some. From that table come the V and J calls and clone size; the DNA was used to work out D and trimming. In the table there are about 670,000 clones, about 87% of which are singletons. This TCR was recovered from a woman aged 18-29 years with acute or convalescent COVID-19. The sequenced sample consisted of peripheral blood. The genes are TRBV4-1 and TRBJ2-5; D is possibly TRBD2 (6 bases). The CDR3 DNA sequence: TGCGCCAGCAGCCAAGAGGGGGGACAAGAGACCCAGTACTTC. Translating gives CASSQEGGQETQYF.